This T cell receptor beta chain was captured by sequencing in a study of spatial heterogeneity in lung cancer. Time point meaning: blood at routine non-recurrence follow-up after resection. Whole RNA from tumor, nontumor lung or frozen PBMC was sequenced unsorted. TCRdb used MiXCR to reprocess the 5' RACE reads, holding one entry per CDR3 protein. Among around 110,000 distinct CDR3 sequences, 12% were seen once, and the ten largest hold 16%. The V segment lost 4 bases and the J segment 13 bases; nucleotides outside the gene matches: 3. The CDR3 is made up of 11 amino acids. CDR1 is SGHRS, CDR2 YFSETQ, per germline.

This specimen consisted of PBMCs, obtained at follow-up. This sequence was found in a male donor with early-stage non-small cell lung cancer. This chain uses TRBV5-1 with TRBJ1-5, with 9 bases lining up with TRBD1. CDR3 amino acids: CASSNGQGQHF. As DNA, the CDR3 is TGCGCCAGCAGCAATGGACAGGGGCAGCATTTT.